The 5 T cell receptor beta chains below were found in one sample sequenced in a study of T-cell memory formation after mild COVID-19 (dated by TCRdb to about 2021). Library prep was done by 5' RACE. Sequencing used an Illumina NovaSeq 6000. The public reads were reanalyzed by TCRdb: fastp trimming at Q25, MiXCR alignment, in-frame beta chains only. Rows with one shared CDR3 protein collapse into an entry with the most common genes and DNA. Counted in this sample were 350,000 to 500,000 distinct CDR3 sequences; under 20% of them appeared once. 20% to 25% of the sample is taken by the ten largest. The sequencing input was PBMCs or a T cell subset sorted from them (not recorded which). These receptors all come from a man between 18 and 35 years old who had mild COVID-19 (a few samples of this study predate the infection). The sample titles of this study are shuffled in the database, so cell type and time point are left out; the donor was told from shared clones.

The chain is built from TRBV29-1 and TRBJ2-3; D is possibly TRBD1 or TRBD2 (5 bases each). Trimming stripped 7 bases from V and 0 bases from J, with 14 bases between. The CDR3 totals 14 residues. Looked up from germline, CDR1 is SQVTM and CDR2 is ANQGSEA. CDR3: CSGGSALSTDTQYF. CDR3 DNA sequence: TGCAGCGGGGGGTCTGCCCTTAGCACAGATACGCAGTATTTT.

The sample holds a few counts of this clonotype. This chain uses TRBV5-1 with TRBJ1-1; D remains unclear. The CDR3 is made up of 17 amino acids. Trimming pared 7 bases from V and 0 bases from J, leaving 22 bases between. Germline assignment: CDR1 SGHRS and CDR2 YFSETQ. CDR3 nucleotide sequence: TGCGCCAGCCCCTCCCTGCCCACGGTCCGGGTGAACACTGAAGCTTTCTTT. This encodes CASPSLPTVRVNTEAFF.

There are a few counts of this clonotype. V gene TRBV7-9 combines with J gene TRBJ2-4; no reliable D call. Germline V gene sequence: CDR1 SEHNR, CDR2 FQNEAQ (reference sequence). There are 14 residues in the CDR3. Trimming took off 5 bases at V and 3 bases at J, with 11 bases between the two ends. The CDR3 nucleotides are TGTGCCAGCAGCCCCGTTTCGGACAAAAACATTCAGTACTTC. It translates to CASSPVSDKNIQYF.

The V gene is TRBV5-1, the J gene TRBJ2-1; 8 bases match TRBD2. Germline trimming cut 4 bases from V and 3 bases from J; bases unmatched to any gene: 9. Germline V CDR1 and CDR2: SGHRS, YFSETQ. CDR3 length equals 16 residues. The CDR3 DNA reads TGCGCCAGCAGCGGGGAGCGGGGGATCTACTACAATGAGCAGTTCTTC. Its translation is CASSGERGIYYNEQFF. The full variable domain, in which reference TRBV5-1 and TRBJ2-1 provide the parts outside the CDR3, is KAGVTQTPRYLIKTRGQQVTLSCSPISGHRSVSWYQQTPGQGLQFLFEYFSETQRNKGNFPGRFSGRQFSNSRSEMNVSTLELGDSALYLCASSGERGIYYNEQFFGPGTRLTVL.

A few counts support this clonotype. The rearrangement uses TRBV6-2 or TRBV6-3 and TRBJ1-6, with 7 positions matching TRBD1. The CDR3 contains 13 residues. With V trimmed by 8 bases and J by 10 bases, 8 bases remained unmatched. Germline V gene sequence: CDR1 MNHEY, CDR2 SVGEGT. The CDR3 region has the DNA TGTGCCAGCGGGACAGCTTCGGAATCACCCCTCCACTTT. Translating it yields CASGTASESPLHF.